This TCR beta chain stems from a study of identical twins. Overall study results and limits: Beta out-of-frame sequences displayed a weaker excess of sharing between twins. Insertion counts were lower in abundant cord blood beta clonotypes, a trend that memory repertoires did not show.

All donors were healthy, and all were Caucasian. Germline CDR1 is SGHRS and CDR2 is YFSETQ. The V end lost 6 bases, the J end lost 6 bases, and 22 bases lay between the germline ends. This CDR3 comprises 15 residues. Comments on this clonotype: No antigen is known for it.

TCRdb passed the 5' RACE reads through MiXCR, listing each CDR3 protein once. Of around 510,000 distinct CDR3 sequences listed, roughly an eighth are singletons. The same data also contributed to another study, on yellow fever vaccine responses in identical twins.

The chain joins TRBV5-1 to TRBJ2-7; D tentatively fits TRBD1 or TRBD2 (6 bases each). The sample comprised CD4+ T cells sorted from blood. This TCR was sampled from a young woman in good health. The CDR3 region has the DNA TGCGCCAGCACCTTACAGGGACTCTGGGGCTCCGAGCAGTACTTC. It translates to CASTLQGLWGSEQYF.